The 18 T cell receptor beta chains below all came from one sample that was sequenced in a study of blood T cells in healthy people across ages. Then a second PCR, running roughly 7 to 12 cycles, was carried out with a sample-barcoded 5' primer and a J-beta primer mix. MiXCR, applied by TCRdb to the 5' RACE reads, yields one record per CDR3 protein. This sample carries 1.2 million to 1.5 million distinct CDR3 sequences, 40% to 50% of them seen once, and the ten largest clones take under 8%. Sequencing input: blood. The source of these receptors is a young woman in good health.

The gene calls are TRBV6-1 and TRBJ1-2; no clear D. This CDR3 is 15 amino acids long. V shed 8 bases and J shed 4 bases, with 20 bases lying between them. Germline-derived CDR1 and CDR2 are MNHNS and SASEGT. CDR3: CASAYSQSDGYGYTF. The DNA of the CDR3 is TGTGCCAGCGCCTATTCCCAGAGCGACGGCTATGGCTACACCTTC.

The CDR3: CASSFTATGANVLTF. The DNA of the CDR3 is TGTGCCAGCAGTTTTACGGCCACTGGGGCCAACGTCCTGACTTTC. This chain joins TRBV28 and TRBJ2-6, with D hard to call. Trimming pared 3 bases from V and 2 bases from J, leaving 8 bases between. Looked up from germline, CDR1 is MDHEN and CDR2 is SYDVKM. The CDR3 has 15 amino acids.

V is TRBV15 and J is TRBJ1-1; 9 bases are a match to TRBD1. J gave up 5 bases and V 6 bases, and 4 bases lay outside the gene matches. Germline values: CDR1 LNHNV, CDR2 YYDKDF (reference sequence). CDR3 size: 13 residues. CDR3 sequence (DNA): TGTGCCACCAGTACGACAGGGGGGACTGAAGCTTTCTTT. This gives the protein CATSTTGGTEAFF.

The chain couples TRBV20-1 to TRBJ2-7; 13 bases match TRBD2. The CDR3 consists of 18 residues. CDR1 is DFQATT, CDR2 SNEGSKA, per germline (reference sequence). V trimming: 1 base; J trimming: 0 bases; junction bases outside the gene matches: 9. The CDR3 protein is CSARGIPGLAGNSYEQYF. DNA of the CDR3: TGCAGTGCTAGAGGGATACCGGGACTAGCGGGGAACTCCTACGAGCAGTACTTC.

The chain is built from TRBV2 and TRBJ2-5; the D gene is possibly TRBD2 (5 bases). The CDR3 totals 14 residues. V shed 7 bases and J shed 2 bases, with 14 bases lying between them. Germline loops: CDR1 SNHLY, CDR2 FYNNEI. In DNA, the CDR3 is TGTGCCAGCATCGAAGGAGGTCTTCAAGAGACCCAGTACTTC. Its translation is CASIEGGLQETQYF. Looking up the rest from reference TRBV2 and TRBJ2-5 gives the full variable domain: EPEVTQTPSHQVTQMGQEVILRCVPISNHLYFYWYRQILGQKVEFLVSFYNNEISEKSEIFDDQFSVERPDGSNFTLKIRSTKLEDSAMYFCASIEGGLQETQYFGPGTRLLVL.

This clonotype was observed many times. The chain recombines TRBV3-1 with TRBJ2-5; a weak D match, TRBD2 (6 bases). Germline V gene sequence: CDR1 LGHDT, CDR2 YNNKEL (reference sequence). The germline V and J ends were trimmed by 4 bases and 6 bases, with 9 bases remaining between them. This CDR3 is 12 amino acids long. The CDR3 reads CASSREEKTQYF. The CDR3 bases are TGTGCCAGCAGCCGGGAGGAAAAGACCCAGTACTTC.

This clonotype was found once. The junction does not match germline at one end; this may be a read error. The V gene is TRBV5-1, the J gene TRBJ2-1; the D is unclear. The CDR3 totals 12 residues. CDR1 and CDR2 (germline): SGHRS, YFSETQ. The CDR3 sequence: CVSSAEVNEQFF. CDR3 nucleotide sequence: TGCGTCAGCAGCGCAGAGGTCAATGAGCAGTTCTTC.

This clonotype showed up many times. The DNA for the CDR3 is TGCAGTGCTAGTGGGTACAATGAGCAGTTCTTC. Amino acid sequence: CSASGYNEQFF. V and J are TRBV20-1 and TRBJ2-1; the D is unclear. The V end lost 3 bases, the J end lost 4 bases, and 4 bases lay between the germline ends. The CDR3 spans 11 residues. Per germline, CDR1 DFQATT and CDR2 SNEGSKA (reference sequence).

DNA for the CDR3: TGTGCCAGCAGCCGAGCGACATACTCCTACGAGCAGTACTTC. Amino acids: CASSRATYSYEQYF. The V gene is TRBV12-3 or TRBV12-4, the J gene TRBJ2-7; D is undetermined. The CDR3 is 14 amino acids. Trimming left V 6 bases short and J 0 bases short, with 12 bases between.

The chain recombines TRBV7-2 with TRBJ2-7; D could derive from TRBD1 or TRBD2 (6 bases each). TRBJ2-5 explains the end of the DNA better; the J call may be wrong. This CDR3 is 16 amino acids long. Germline CDR1 and CDR2: SGHTA and FQGNSA. The CDR3 region is CASSLVGGSPAGTQYF. The CDR3 DNA follows: TGTGCCAGCAGCTTAGTGGGGGGCTCCCCAGCGGGGACCCAGTACTTC.

The chain is built from TRBV19 and TRBJ2-7; 7 nucleotides line up with TRBD2. The CDR3 has 13 residues. The germline V gene encodes CDR1 LNHDA and CDR2 SQIVND (reference sequence). V was pared by 11 bases and J by 0 bases, with 7 bases of the junction left unmatched. The CDR3 bases are TGTGCCTCAAGGCGGGGGACCTCCTACGAGCAGTACTTC. It specifies CASRRGTSYEQYF.

This chain uses TRBV20-1 with TRBJ2-4; D unresolved. The J call may be in error: the DNA end matches TRBJ2-5 better. CDR3 size: 14 residues. Germline CDR1 DFQATT, CDR2 SNEGSKA (reference sequence). The CDR3 loop is CSARDQGSAGTQYF. The CDR3 DNA follows: TGCAGTGCTAGAGATCAAGGGTCCGCAGGGACCCAGTACTTC.

This clonotype has ten or more counts. The CDR3 nucleotides read TGCGCCAGCAGCCCAGGGGGGTCAGAGACCCAGTACTTC. Protein sequence: CASSPGGSETQYF. The chain recombines TRBV4-1 with TRBJ2-5; tentatively, D is TRBD1 (7 bases). The CDR3 spans 13 residues. With 4 bases removed from V and 4 bases from J, the gap between germline ends came to 10 bases. Germline V gene sequence: CDR1 MGHRA, CDR2 YSYEKL.

This chain links TRBV20-1 with TRBJ1-2; tentatively, D is TRBD1 (6 bases). This CDR3 has 11 residues. Germline CDR1 DFQATT, CDR2 SNEGSKA (reference sequence). The V end lost 7 bases, the J end lost 4 bases, and 10 bases lay between the germline ends. The DNA for the CDR3 is TGCAGTGTTATCAGGGGCTATGGCTACACCTTC. It translates to CSVIRGYGYTF.

This clonotype has more than one count but fewer than ten. This chain uses TRBV10-2 with TRBJ2-3, with 7 bases lining up with TRBD2. The CDR3 is 16 residues long. V was pared by 0 bases and J by 5 bases, with 8 bases of the junction left unmatched. Germline V gene lookup returns CDR1 WSHSY and CDR2 SAAADI. In DNA, the CDR3 is TGCGCCAGCAGTGAGTCAGGCCTAGCGGTAGGAGATACGCAGTATTTT. Its protein product is CASSESGLAVGDTQYF.

V and J are TRBV5-1 and TRBJ1-2; no reliable D call. V lost 4 bases and J 8 bases, leaving 15 bases between the germline ends. The CDR3 runs 13 residues. Germline assignment: CDR1 SGHRS and CDR2 YFSETQ. This CDR3 is CASSTGPISGYTF. In DNA form, the CDR3 reads TGCGCCAGCAGCACCGGGCCCATCTCGGGCTACACCTTC.

The CDR3 loop reads CASSSTGAQGHNEQFF. The CDR3 DNA reads as TGTGCCAGCAGCTCTACAGGGGCGCAGGGCCACAATGAGCAGTTCTTC. The genes are TRBV7-9 and TRBJ2-1; 7 bases are a match to TRBD1. The germline CDR1 and CDR2 sequences are SEHNR and FQNEAQ (reference sequence). V was pared by 4 bases and J by 5 bases, with 11 bases of the junction left unmatched. The CDR3 runs 16 residues.

In its sample, this clonotype was seen a few times. The V gene is TRBV12-5, the J gene TRBJ2-1, with 9 bases lining up with TRBD1. The CDR3 has 17 amino acids. J was trimmed by 3 bases and V by 3 bases; bases with no gene match: 9. CDR1 is LGHNT and CDR2 is FRNRAP in the germline V gene. CDR3 sequence reads: CASGFSVGDRVYNEQFF. The DNA of the CDR3 is TGTGCTAGTGGTTTTTCTGTGGGGGACAGGGTCTACAATGAGCAGTTCTTC.